The 7 T cell receptor beta chains reported below all come from one sample, sequenced in a study of blood T cell repertoires in COVID-19. Only in-frame clones appear in the TCRdb table, and some are missing; sequencing was by immunoSEQ multiplex PCR. The sample consists of about 340,000 clones, around 80% of them appearing once. Sequenced material: peripheral blood. All receptors derive from a man aged 25 to 45 with active or convalescent COVID-19.

The V gene is TRBV5-1, the J gene TRBJ1-5, with 8 bases fitting TRBD1. The V and J ends lost 3 bases and 3 bases, in that order; junction bases with no gene match: 8. The CDR3 is made up of 16 amino acids. Germline assignment: CDR1 SGHRS and CDR2 YFSETQ. CDR3 amino acids: CASSSGQGGFNQPQHF. The DNA of the CDR3 is TGCGCCAGCAGCTCCGGACAGGGCGGTTTCAATCAGCCCCAGCATTTT.

This clone came up a few times. This sequence joins TRBV3-1 (or the pseudogene TRBV3-2) and TRBJ2-3; TRBD2 aligns across 7 bases. This CDR3 spans 13 amino acids. The germline CDR1 and CDR2 sequences are LGHDT and YNNKEL (reference sequence). V shed 0 bases and J 6 bases; nucleotides not matched to a gene: 0. The CDR3: CASSQEAGDTQYF. The CDR3 DNA reads as TGTGCCAGCAGCCAAGAAGCGGGGGATACGCAGTATTTT.

The chain uses TRBV25-1 and TRBJ2-1; maybe TRBD1 (5 bases). The germline V gene has CDR1 MGHDK and CDR2 SYGVNS. Trimming pared 2 bases from V and 7 bases from J, leaving 9 bases between. The CDR3 is 13 residues long. The CDR3 DNA sequence: TGTGCCAGCAGTGAAGGGGCACGAAATGAGCAGTTCTTC. Translated: CASSEGARNEQFF.

The chain combines TRBV18 with TRBJ2-2, with D possibly matching TRBD2 (5 bases). The CDR3 spans 15 residues. Germline CDR1 reads KGHSH; CDR2 reads LQKENI. V was trimmed by 6 bases and J by 5 bases, leaving 16 bases between them. CDR3 nucleotides: TGTGCCAGCTCCGCCAGAGGGAGCGCGACCGGGGAGCTGTTTTTT. This translates into CASSARGSATGELFF.

The chain combines TRBV11-1 with TRBJ2-1; 8 nucleotides agree with TRBD1. Germline V CDR1 and CDR2: SGHAT, FQDESV (reference sequence). This CDR3 is built from 14 residues. Trimming at V came to 5 bases and at J to 6 bases, leaving 6 bases not matched to a gene. The CDR3: CASSADRVGNEQFF. For the CDR3, the DNA is TGTGCCAGCAGCGCGGACAGGGTGGGCAATGAGCAGTTCTTC.

This chain links TRBV14 with TRBJ1-2; no definite D call. The CDR3 consists of 13 residues. Between the trimmed V and J ends, which lost 3 bases and 3 bases, there was a span of 8 bases. The germline V gene encodes CDR1 SGHDN and CDR2 FVKESK. CDR3 nucleotide sequence: TGTGCCAGCAGCCAGAACACCTACTATGGCTACACCTTC. It translates to CASSQNTYYGYTF.

The genes are TRBV12-3 or TRBV12-4 and TRBJ2-7, with D tentatively TRBD1 (5 bases). V dropped 6 bases and J dropped 5 bases, with 11 bases sitting between them. CDR3 length: 12 amino acids. CDR3: CASSPSRDEQYF. In DNA, the CDR3 is TGTGCCAGCAGCCCTTCCAGGGACGAGCAGTACTTC.